This T cell receptor beta chain was recovered during a study of blood T cell repertoires in COVID-19 (TCRdb year 2020). In terms of the full investigation: Collaborator samples came from the United States, Italy and Spain and covered acute and convalescent phases of COVID-19. The prospective study material was composed of cDNA or gDNA derived from T cells, B-cell-depleted T cells, or PBMCs. Deeply sampled blood TCRbeta repertoires from subjects exposed to, actively infected with, or recovered from COVID-19 were included in the dataset. The repertoires were released in a freely available public database intended as a resource for research on the immune response to SARS-CoV-2. The samples were drawn from two sources: the first 160 participants of the ongoing ImmuneRACE study, and 1,000 to 1,500 subjects contributed by 6 global collaborators. Sample metadata almost always included a de-identified subject ID, COVID-19 status, age in years and sex. Where available, HLA class I and class II types were taken from metadata supplied by the sample provider and were not determined by assay-based typing.

General study outcomes and caveats: The quantity of clinical and demographic metadata differed by source and by participant and was supplied without curation.

With respect to this clone: Its binding antigen is unknown. The input lacks base qualities; no much larger clone sits a single base away.

The immunoSEQ Assay, a bias-controlled multiplex PCR, was used to amplify TCRbeta CDR3 regions from genomic DNA. For the original study's pipeline: Nucleated cell counts per sample were estimated from amplification of reference gene primers within the assay. To quantify the absolute abundance of each unique TCRbeta CDR3 rearrangement, sequence reads were collapsed and filtered. For each sample, productive Simpson clonality was calculated as the square root of Simpson's diversity index across productive rearrangements. This immuneACCESS table, as held by TCRdb, lists in-frame sequences with V and J called but not all clones. Of the missing ones, under half trace to an unresolved V gene in checked studies; the others have no known cause. The V and J calls and clone size were taken over from that table, and D and trimming were inferred from the DNA. The sample table holds about 220,000 clones, of which around 83% were seen once. Of the sample, about 1.3% is held by the ten largest clones.

Participants in the prospective study were aged about 18 to 100 years, lived in more than 20 United States geographic areas, and enrolled through a virtual design. In the prospective study, participants were assigned to cohorts based on the clinical history participants reported in a screening survey and a study questionnaire. Mobile phlebotomists in the prospective study collected whole blood, serum and a nasopharyngeal or oropharyngeal swab from every participant. Over a roughly two-month period, participants in the prospective study had the option of providing additional blood draws and questionnaires. Before DNA extraction, blood samples from the prospective study were shipped at room temperature or frozen. Sequencing used PBMCs or T cells enriched from blood (not recorded which). The receptor was derived from a middle-aged woman with acute COVID-19.

The CDR3 protein sequence reads: CSVKTLRDTEAFF. The DNA sequence is as follows: TGCAGCGTTAAAACCCTGCGGGACACTGAAGCTTTCTTT. This receptor chain uses TRBV29-1 and TRBJ1-1, with the D gene not clear enough to name. V and J lose 5 bases and 3 bases, and a span of 13 bases separates them. As encoded in the germline V gene, CDR1 is SQVTM while CDR2 is ANQGSEA. Measured from the cysteine to the phenylalanine, the CDR3 is 13 residues long. Of the read, only the CDR3 DNA is kept; its 39 bases are in frame from base 1.